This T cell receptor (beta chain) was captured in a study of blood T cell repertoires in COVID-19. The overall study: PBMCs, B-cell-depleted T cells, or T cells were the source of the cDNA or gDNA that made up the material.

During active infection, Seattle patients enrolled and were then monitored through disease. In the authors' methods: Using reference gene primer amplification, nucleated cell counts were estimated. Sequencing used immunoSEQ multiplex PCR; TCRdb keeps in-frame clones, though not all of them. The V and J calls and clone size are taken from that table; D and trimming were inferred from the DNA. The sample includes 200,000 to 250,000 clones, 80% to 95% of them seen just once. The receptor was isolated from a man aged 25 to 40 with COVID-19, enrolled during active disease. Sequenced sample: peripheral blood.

Here the CDR3 reads CASGTDNQPQHF. The CDR3 DNA is TGTGCCAGCGGGACAGACAATCAGCCCCAGCATTTT. This chain uses TRBV9 with TRBJ1-5, with TRBD1 matching over 7 bases. V lost 7 bases to trimming and J lost 3 bases; unmatched junction nucleotides: 1. Germline CDR1 reads SGDLS; CDR2 reads YYNGEE. There are 12 residues in the CDR3.